Described below is a single TCR beta chain sequence and its context. As yet, its antigen is unknown. In the PCR, 60 Vbeta and 13 Jbeta primers were used. Profiled with immunoSEQ multiplex PCR; TCRdb holds only in-frame clones, not every one. This table has some 120,000 clones, over 60% appearing once. The data belong to a study of cytomegalovirus exposure and HLA in healthy donors. CDR1 SGHKS and CDR2 YYEKEE come from the germline V gene (reference sequence). The CDR3 totals 15 residues. V gave up 4 bases and J gave up 6 bases, with 17 bases separating them. The study, taken as a whole, reports: TCR beta chains associated with HLA were, in a later analysis, more clonally expanded than equally common others. A later analysis appeared to link common viral pathogens to several of the most significant clusters. An analysis done earlier found most TCR beta V segments productive about 87% or about 30% of the time. The classifier reportedly diagnosed cytomegalovirus status with high specificity and sensitivity.

The sequence was obtained from a man younger than 35 in good health and CMV-seronegative. The gene calls are TRBV5-5 and TRBJ2-1, with a weak D call TRBD2 (6 bases). Source material: PBMCs. The CDR3 is CASSLLAEGFNEQFF. CDR3 nucleotide sequence: TGTGCCAGCAGCCTTTTAGCGGAGGGGTTCAATGAGCAGTTCTTC.